This T cell receptor (beta chain) was sequenced in a study of blood T cell repertoires in COVID-19. Across the whole study: Researchers got acute and convalescent COVID-19 samples from the United States, Italy and Spain. The analysed material was cDNA or gDNA that came from T cells, B-cell-depleted T cells, or PBMCs.

Data came from immunoSEQ multiplex PCR; TCRdb stores just in-frame clones and leaves some out. The sample includes 120,000 or so clones, approximately 80% of them seen just once. The CDR3 is 12 amino acids. Per germline, CDR1 LNHDA and CDR2 SQIVND (reference sequence). The genes are TRBV19 and TRBJ1-2, with 8 bases that match TRBD1. Sequencing used peripheral blood. The TCR was taken from a woman aged 45-59 years with acute or convalescent COVID-19. In nucleotides, the CDR3 is TGTGCAGCATCGGACAGGGCCTTGGGCTACACCTTC. Residues: CAASDRALGYTF.